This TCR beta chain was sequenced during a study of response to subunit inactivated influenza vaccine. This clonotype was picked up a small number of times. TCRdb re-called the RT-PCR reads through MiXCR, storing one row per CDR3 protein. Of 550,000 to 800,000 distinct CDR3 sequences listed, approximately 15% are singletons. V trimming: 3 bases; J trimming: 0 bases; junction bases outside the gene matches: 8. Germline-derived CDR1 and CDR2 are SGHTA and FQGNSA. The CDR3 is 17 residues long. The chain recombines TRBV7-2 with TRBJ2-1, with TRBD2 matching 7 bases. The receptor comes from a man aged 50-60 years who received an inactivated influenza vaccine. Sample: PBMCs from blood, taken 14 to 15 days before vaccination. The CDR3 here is CASSFALAQSSYNEQFF. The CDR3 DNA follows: TGTGCCAGCAGCTTCGCACTAGCGCAGAGCTCCTACAATGAGCAGTTCTTC.